Listed here is a single T cell receptor (beta chain). Its antigen is unknown. Qualities for individual bases were not recorded, and no much larger clone is one base off. The cysteine opens and the phenylalanine closes a CDR3 of 16 amino acids. Just CDR3 DNA is preserved here, 48 bases in frame from base 1. The V and J ends are trimmed by 4 bases and 4 bases, leaving 19 bases between them. CDR1 and CDR2, looked up from the germline V gene, are KGHSH and LQKENI. The data stem from a study of shared clonotypes between healthy human individuals (dated by TCRdb to the early 2020s). About the investigation overall: Three men and two women, aged 18 to 49 years, made up the cohort. Per donor, three plates each were used for CD4 naive and CD4 memory, two for CD8 naive, and one for CD8 memory. To estimate repertoire size and how much clonotype sharing occurs between individuals, the study deeply sequenced the blood TCR repertoires of about five healthy adults. To increase sequencing depth and limit assay-specific biases, TCR repertoire library preparation and sequencing were carried out by different laboratories using diverse techniques. Each donor's leukapheresis produced roughly between roughly 0.85 and 10 billion PBMCs. General study outcomes and caveats: Compared with non-shared clonotypes, the clonotypes found in all four sorted-subset donors had higher generation probabilities. Pairwise subsampling led to the expectation that sequencing depth would affect the degree of clonotype sharing among donors. Naive subsets generally had larger estimated clonotype richness than memory subsets did. Around 5% of naive CD4, 3.5% of naive CD8, about 2.5% of memory CD4, and roughly 0.4% of memory CD8 clonotypes were shared across a few donors. Sampling was limited to blood, and TCR repertoires in tissue likely differ from TCR repertoires in blood. Incomplete sequencing was indicated by rarefaction of sorted-subset datasets, despite the large sequencing depth. Because the study included a small number of donors, the genetic and exposure-history diversity represented was limited.

Using the deep immunoSEQ assay, multiplex PCR amplified TCR CDR3 regions from genomic DNA. Extracted genomic DNA from each cell subset was distributed evenly across all wells of several immunoSEQ 96-well plates, and each plate was treated as a replicate. Each replicate PCR for sorted subsets received approximately 220 ng genomic DNA, equal to roughly 30,000 T cell genomes. Purified libraries were quantified with a Qubit 3.0 fluorometer, sized on a Bioanalyzer 2100, and re-quantified with the KAPA Library Quantification kit. A separate single-read 150-cycle Illumina NextSeq 550 flow cell was used to sequence each immunoSEQ 96-well plate. In the authors' own workflow: Because the immunoSEQ output held only junctional sequences and lacked quality scores, the filtering could not match the filtering applied to full-length reads. To assign V/J genes and CDR3, sequences were annotated against IMGT germline references using PyIR, a Python wrapper for IgBLAST v1.9. Reads were removed for weak V/J assignments (E-value above 1e-6), missing CDR3, stop codons, out-of-frame junctions, or ambiguous translated residues. V3J clonotypes were defined by identical inferred V gene, J gene, and CDR3 amino acid sequence. Percentage overlap between repertoires was calculated by dividing the number of shared unique clonotypes by the size of the smaller repertoire. Richness of each repertoire was evaluated using RTK rarefaction, the Chao1 estimator, and Recon v2.1 estimates of unobserved clonotypes. Generation probabilities for all TCRbeta clonotypes obtained by the gDNA method from a handful of donors were computed using OLGA. TCRdb provides this immuneACCESS table in a form limited to in-frame rearrangements. Some clones are lacking; in checked studies, under half of them reflect an unresolved V gene, and why the rest are absent is not known. That table is the source of V, J and clone size, and D and trimming were worked out from the DNA. This sample holds hundreds of thousands of clones; roughly 73% were observed only once. Under 2% of the sample rests with the top ten.

The donors were healthy, HIV-negative adults who had no recently reported acute infections or vaccinations. Every donor was a Caucasian adult living in Nashville, Tennessee, USA. CD4+ T cells were enriched through magnetic negative selection, after which naive cells were positively selected on CD45RA and the remaining negative fraction served as the memory subset. After blood collection by leukapheresis, PBMCs were isolated using Ficoll-Histopaque density gradient centrifugation and then cryopreserved in the vapor phase of liquid nitrogen. Analytical flow cytometry was used to check the purity and quantity of every magnetically sorted T cell population. From each sorted fraction, genomic DNA was isolated and quantified by UV absorbance on a Nanodrop 2000c.

Material for sequencing was memory CD4+ T cells sorted from blood. The cell subset or site tag for this specimen amounts to: CD45RA-negative fraction. This TCR was recovered from a woman aged 25 to 39 in good health. The chain couples TRBV18 to TRBJ2-5; TRBD1 might be the D gene, on 6 matching bases. The CDR3 here reads CASSRNSGHLRETQYF. The nucleotide sequence reads as follows: TGTGCCAGCTCACGAAATTCGGGACACCTACGAGAGACCCAGTACTTC.